The source of this TCR beta chain is a study of cytomegalovirus exposure and HLA in healthy donors. Overall study findings and caveats: In a later analysis, HLA-C alleles had the fewest associated TCRs, DRB1 alleles the most. Several top significant clusters appeared, in a later analysis, to be linked to common viral pathogens. With later analysis, a missense DCLRE1C variant became linked to TCR beta V- and J-gene trimming.

This CDR3 comprises 14 residues. From germline, CDR1 is SGHNT and CDR2 YYREEE (reference sequence). V lost 2 bases and J lost 4; bases outside the gene matches: 1. The primer mix had 60 Vbeta and 13 Jbeta primers. Original analysis: Unique TCR beta chains totaled roughly 81 million in a later count, with roughly 10 million of them shared. Sequencing used immunoSEQ multiplex PCR; TCRdb keeps in-frame clones, though not all of them. Clonal size and the V and J genes are those of that table, whereas D and trimming came from the DNA. Here the sample spans about 200,000 clones, 70% being singletons. A word on this clone: Its cognate antigen is unknown.

Sequenced: PBMCs. This chain links TRBV5-4 with TRBJ2-2; TRBD1 aligns across 8 bases. The receptor was isolated from a man in his forties in good health and CMV-seropositive. The CDR3 region has the DNA TGTGCCAGCAGCTTAGACAGGGGCACCGGGGAGCTGTTTTTT. As protein: CASSLDRGTGELFF.